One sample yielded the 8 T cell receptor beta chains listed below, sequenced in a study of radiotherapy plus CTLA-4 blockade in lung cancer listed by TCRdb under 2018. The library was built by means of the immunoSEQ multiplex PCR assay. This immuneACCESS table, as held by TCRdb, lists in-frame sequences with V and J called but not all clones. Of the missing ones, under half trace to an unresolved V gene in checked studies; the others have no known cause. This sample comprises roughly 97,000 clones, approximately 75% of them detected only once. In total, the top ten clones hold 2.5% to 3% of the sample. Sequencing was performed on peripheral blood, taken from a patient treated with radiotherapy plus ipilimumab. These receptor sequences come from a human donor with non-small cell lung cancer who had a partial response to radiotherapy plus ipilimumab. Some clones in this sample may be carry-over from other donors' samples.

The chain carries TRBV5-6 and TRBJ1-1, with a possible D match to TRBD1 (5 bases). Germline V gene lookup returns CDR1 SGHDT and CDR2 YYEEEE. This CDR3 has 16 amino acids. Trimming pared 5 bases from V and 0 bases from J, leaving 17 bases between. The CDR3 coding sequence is TGTGCCAGCAGGTTACAAGCCCGACAGTTGAACACTGAAGCTTTCTTT. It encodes CASRLQARQLNTEAFF.

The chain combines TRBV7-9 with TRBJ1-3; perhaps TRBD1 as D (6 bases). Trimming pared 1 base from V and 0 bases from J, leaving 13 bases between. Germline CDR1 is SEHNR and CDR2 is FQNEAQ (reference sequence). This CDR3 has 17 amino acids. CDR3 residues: CASSLEAGGNSGNTIYF. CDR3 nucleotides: TGTGCCAGCAGCTTAGAAGCTGGGGGCAACTCTGGAAACACCATATATTTT.

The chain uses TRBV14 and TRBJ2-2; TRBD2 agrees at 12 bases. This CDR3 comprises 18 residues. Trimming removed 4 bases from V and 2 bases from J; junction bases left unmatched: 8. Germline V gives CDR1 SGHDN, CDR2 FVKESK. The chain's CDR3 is CASSPRTSGDFNTGELFF. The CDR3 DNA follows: TGTGCCAGCAGCCCCCGGACTAGCGGGGACTTTAACACCGGGGAGCTGTTTTTT. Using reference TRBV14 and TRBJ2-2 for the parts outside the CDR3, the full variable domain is EAGVTQFPSHSVIEKGQTVTLRCDPISGHDNLYWYRRVMGKEIKFLLHFVKESKQDESGMPNNRFLAERTGGTYSTLKVQPAELEDSGVYFCASSPRTSGDFNTGELFFGEGSRLTVL.

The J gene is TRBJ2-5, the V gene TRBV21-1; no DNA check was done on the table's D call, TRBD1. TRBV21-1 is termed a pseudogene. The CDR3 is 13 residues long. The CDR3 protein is CASSGQGKETQYF. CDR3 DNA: TGTGCCAGCAGCGGACAGGGGAAAGAGACCCAGTACTTC.

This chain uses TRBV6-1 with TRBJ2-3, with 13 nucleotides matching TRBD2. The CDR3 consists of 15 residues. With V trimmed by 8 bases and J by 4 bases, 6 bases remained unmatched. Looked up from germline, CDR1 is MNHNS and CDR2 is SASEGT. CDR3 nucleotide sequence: TGTGCCAGCGCATTTGGACTAGCGGGAGCAGATACGCAGTATTTT. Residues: CASAFGLAGADTQYF.

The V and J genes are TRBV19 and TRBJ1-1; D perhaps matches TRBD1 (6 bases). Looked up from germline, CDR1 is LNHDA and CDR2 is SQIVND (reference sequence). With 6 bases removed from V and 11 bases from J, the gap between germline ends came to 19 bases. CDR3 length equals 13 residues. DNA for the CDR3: TGTGCCAGTAGCATAACAGGGTTGGTCGACGCTTTCTTT. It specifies CASSITGLVDAFF.

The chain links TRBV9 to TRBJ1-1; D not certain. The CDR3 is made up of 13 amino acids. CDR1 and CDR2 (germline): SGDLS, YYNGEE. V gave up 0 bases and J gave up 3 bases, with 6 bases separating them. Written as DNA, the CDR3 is TGTGCCAGCAGCGTAGGCGGCTACACTGAAGCTTTCTTT. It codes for CASSVGGYTEAFF.

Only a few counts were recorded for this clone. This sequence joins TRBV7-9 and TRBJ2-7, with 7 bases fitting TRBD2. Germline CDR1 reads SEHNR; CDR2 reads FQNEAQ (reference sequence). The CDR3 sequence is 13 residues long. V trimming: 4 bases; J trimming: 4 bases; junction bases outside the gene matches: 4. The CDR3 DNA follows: TGTGCCAGCAGCTCCTGGACTAGTTACGAGCAGTACTTC. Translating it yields CASSSWTSYEQYF. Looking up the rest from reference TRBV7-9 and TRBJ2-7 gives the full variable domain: DTGVSQNPRHKITKRGQNVTFRCDPISEHNRLYWYRQTLGQGPEFLTYFQNEAQLEKSRLLSDRFSAERPKGSFSTLEIQRTEQGDSAMYLCASSSWTSYEQYFGPGTRLTVT.